Shown below are 30 T cell receptor beta chains from a single sample sequenced in a study of T-cell reconstitution after alpha-beta-depleted transplantation in children. Preparing the TCRbeta library involved the use of unique molecular identifiers. TCRdb recomputed calls from the PCR reads with MiXCR, one row per CDR3 protein. The sample contains about 610,000 distinct CDR3 sequences, roughly a tenth of which appear only once. This specimen consisted of PBMCs from the stem cell graft donor, obtained from the stem cell graft. All receptors derive from a human donor who donated a stem cell graft to a child with acute myeloid leukemia.

There are many counts of this clonotype. The chain couples TRBV28 to TRBJ2-1; D is unclear. Trimming removed 5 bases from V and 6 bases from J, with 11 bases in between. This CDR3 is 13 amino acids long. Germline-derived CDR1 and CDR2 are MDHEN and SYDVKM. The chain's CDR3 is CASSHRWANEQFF. The CDR3 nucleotides read TGTGCCAGCAGTCACCGATGGGCCAATGAGCAGTTCTTC.

The chain uses TRBV30 and TRBJ1-4; D is possibly TRBD1 (5 bases). This CDR3 comprises 13 residues. CDR1 is GTSNPN and CDR2 is SVGIG in the germline V gene (reference sequence). The V end was cut by 4 bases, the J end by 5 bases, with 11 bases between. In DNA, the CDR3 is TGTGCCTGGAAGGGGACCAAAAATGAAAAACTGTTTTTT. Amino acid sequence: CAWKGTKNEKLFF.

The CDR3 loop is CASSQLGFYGYTF. The CDR3, as DNA: TGCGCCAGCAGCCAGTTGGGGTTCTATGGCTACACCTTC. The chain recombines TRBV4-1 with TRBJ1-2; D is ambiguous. The CDR3 length is 13 residues. Germline CDR1 MGHRA, CDR2 YSYEKL. V lost 3 bases, J lost 4 bases, and 9 bases lay in between.

The chain couples TRBV20-1 to TRBJ2-5, with 8 nucleotides matching TRBD2. The V gene's germline CDR1 is DFQATT and CDR2 SNEGSKA (reference sequence). Losses at the gene ends were 0 bases for V and 3 bases for J; bases not matched to a gene: 18. The CDR3 is 19 amino acids. The CDR3 loop is CSAREPLPFQRETEETQYF. The CDR3 DNA follows: TGCAGTGCTAGAGAGCCACTCCCCTTTCAGCGGGAGACGGAAGAGACCCAGTACTTC.

This clonotype was seen only a few times. The CDR3 DNA follows: TGTGCCAGCAGACTCCGGGACAGCCTCGAGCAGTACTTC. Its protein is CASRLRDSLEQYF. The chain is built from TRBV2 and TRBJ2-7; 7 positions agree with TRBD1. Germline CDR1 reads SNHLY; CDR2 reads FYNNEI. The CDR3 loop spans 13 amino acids. V lost 6 bases and J lost 6; bases outside the gene matches: 8.

This clonotype was recorded many times. This rearrangement joins TRBV10-3 to TRBJ2-7; tentative D call: TRBD1 (5 bases). The V and J ends lost 4 bases and 3 bases respectively, with 13 bases between them. CDR1 is ENHRY, CDR2 SYGVKD, per germline. The CDR3 has 14 residues. In DNA form, the CDR3 reads TGTGCCATCAGTGCGGACGACCAGGGCTACGAGCAGTACTTC. This sequence encodes CAISADDQGYEQYF.

This clonotype occurred a few times. This CDR3 is CASTSNTEAFF. The CDR3 nucleotides are TGTGCCAGCACCTCGAACACTGAAGCTTTCTTT. This sequence joins TRBV12-3 or TRBV12-4 and TRBJ1-1; D call uncertain. The CDR3 is made up of 11 amino acids. Deletions cut 7 bases from V and 1 base from J, with 4 bases between.

The genes are TRBV20-1 and TRBJ2-7; 9 bases are a match to TRBD2. The CDR3 totals 14 residues. The ends lost 6 bases at V and 4 bases at J; junction bases unmatched: 10. CDR1 and CDR2 from the germline V gene are DFQATT and SNEGSKA (reference sequence). In DNA, the CDR3 is TGCAGTGCGACCTTAGCGGGAGTCCGGTACGAGCAGTACTTC. Translating it yields CSATLAGVRYEQYF.

This clonotype was seen a handful of times. The rearrangement uses TRBV20-1 and TRBJ2-1; 8 positions agree with TRBD2. This CDR3 has 15 residues. The V gene end was trimmed by 2 bases and the J gene end by 5 bases; junction bases not matched to a gene: 8. Germline V gene data show CDR1 as DFQATT and CDR2 as SNEGSKA (reference sequence). CDR3 DNA sequence: TGCAGTGCTAGAATTCCCCGGGGGGGACACAATGAGCAGTTCTTC. It codes for CSARIPRGGHNEQFF.

This clonotype was observed a few times. The V gene is TRBV30, the J gene TRBJ2-1; 7 bases fit TRBD2. With 4 bases clipped from V and 3 bases from J, the junction kept 6 bases outside the gene matches. This CDR3 spans 14 amino acids. The germline gives CDR1 GTSNPN, CDR2 SVGIG (reference sequence). The CDR3 loop is CAWNFLADYNEQFF. CDR3 coding DNA: TGTGCCTGGAATTTTCTAGCGGACTACAATGAGCAGTTCTTC.

This clonotype was counted ten times or more. The chain has TRBV4-3 and TRBJ2-7, with no clear D. The germline V gene encodes CDR1 LGHNA and CDR2 YSLEER. V was clipped by 0 bases and J by 6 bases, with 21 bases between them. The CDR3 is made up of 17 amino acids. CDR3 amino acids: CASSQDHPRTSQAEQYF. CDR3 DNA: TGCGCCAGCAGCCAAGATCACCCCAGAACATCTCAGGCCGAGCAGTACTTC.

In its sample, this clonotype was seen many times. Written as DNA, the CDR3 is TGTGCCAGCACCGAAGCGCACAGTAAGGTCTACGAGCAGTACTTC. This sequence encodes CASTEAHSKVYEQYF. The V and J genes are TRBV6-2 or TRBV6-3 and TRBJ2-7; the D is unclear. The CDR3 spans 15 residues. Between the trimmed V and J ends, which lost 7 bases and 3 bases, there was a span of 19 bases. Germline V CDR1 and CDR2: MNHEY, SVGEGT.

At least ten counts were recorded for this clonotype. The chain joins TRBV9 to TRBJ2-1, with 13 bases matching TRBD2. The CDR3 is made up of 15 amino acids. The trim removed 4 bases at V and 6 bases at J, leaving 4 bases unmatched. Germline V gene data show CDR1 as SGDLS and CDR2 as YYNGEE. CDR3 sequence reads: CASSPRTSGSNEQFF. CDR3 coding DNA: TGTGCCAGCAGCCCCAGGACTAGCGGGAGCAATGAGCAGTTCTTC. The variable domain in full, completed from reference TRBV9 and TRBJ2-1, reads DSGVTQTPKHLITATGQRVTLRCSPRSGDLSVYWYQQSLDQGLQFLIQYYNGEERAKGNILERFSAQQFPDLHSELNLSSLELGDSALYFCASSPRTSGSNEQFFGPGTRLTVL.

This clonotype was seen at least ten times. V gene TRBV4-3 combines with J gene TRBJ2-3; TRBD1 might be the D (6 bases). Trimming cost V 3 bases and J 1 base, with 8 bases left between them. Looked up from germline, CDR1 is LGHNA and CDR2 is YSLEER. The CDR3 is 14 residues long. For the CDR3, the DNA is TGCGCCAGCAGCCACCGGACAGGCACAGATACGCAGTATTTT. Its translation: CASSHRTGTDTQYF.

This clonotype was seen only a few times. The CDR3 sequence: CSAALQTGGYSIQYF. The CDR3 DNA is TGCAGTGCTGCCCTACAGACAGGGGGCTACAGCATTCAGTACTTC. The rearrangement uses TRBV20-1 and TRBJ2-4; 10 bases agree with TRBD1. Trimming at V came to 5 bases and at J to 9 bases, leaving 13 bases not matched to a gene. This CDR3 is 15 amino acids long. Per the germline V gene, CDR1 is DFQATT and CDR2 is SNEGSKA (reference sequence).

The V call is TRBV5-1, the J call TRBJ2-1; perhaps TRBD2 as D (5 bases). CDR1 is SGHRS and CDR2 is YFSETQ in the germline V gene. This CDR3 is 16 amino acids long. V lost 4 bases and J lost 3, with 17 bases in between. The CDR3 region is CASSLAQANGYNEQFF. For the CDR3, the DNA is TGCGCCAGCAGCCTAGCTCAGGCAAACGGCTACAATGAGCAGTTCTTC. Complete variable domain (other parts from reference TRBV5-1 and TRBJ2-1): KAGVTQTPRYLIKTRGQQVTLSCSPISGHRSVSWYQQTPGQGLQFLFEYFSETQRNKGNFPGRFSGRQFSNSRSEMNVSTLELGDSALYLCASSLAQANGYNEQFFGPGTRLTVL.

In its sample, this clonotype was seen a few times. The V and J genes are TRBV29-1 and TRBJ1-1, with TRBD1 as a possible D gene (6 bases). CDR1 and CDR2 (germline): SQVTM, ANQGSEA. The CDR3 is 13 residues long. The germline V and J ends were trimmed by 4 bases and 5 bases, with 14 bases remaining between them. The CDR3 reads CSVGQAGLTEAFF. The CDR3 region has the DNA TGCAGCGTTGGACAGGCAGGGTTAACTGAAGCTTTCTTT.

CDR3 residues: CASSTSTFPWGQETQYF. Written as DNA, the CDR3 is TGTGCCAGCAGCACATCGACTTTCCCTTGGGGGCAAGAGACCCAGTACTTC. The V call is TRBV28, the J call TRBJ2-5; possibly TRBD1 or TRBD2 for D (5 bases each). Trimming shortened V by 6 bases and J by 2 bases, and 22 bases separated the two germline ends. CDR1 and CDR2 (germline): MDHEN, SYDVKM. There are 17 residues in the CDR3.

The chain is built from TRBV3-1 and TRBJ1-1; D uncertain. V was clipped by 7 bases and J by 4 bases, with 16 bases between them. The CDR3 extends over 14 amino acids. Per germline, CDR1 LGHDT and CDR2 YNNKEL (reference sequence). The CDR3 spells CASTASRLGTEAFF. The CDR3 DNA reads TGTGCCAGCACCGCCTCGCGGTTGGGCACTGAAGCTTTCTTT.

This clonotype was detected many times. The chain is built from TRBV30 and TRBJ2-3; tentatively, D is TRBD1 or TRBD2 (5 bases each). V lost 3 bases to trimming and J lost 1 base, with 14 bases between them. There are 15 residues in the CDR3. From germline, CDR1 is GTSNPN and CDR2 SVGIG (reference sequence). The CDR3 nucleotides are TGTGCCTGGAGCAAAGGGGACGCGGGCACAGATACGCAGTATTTT. Its translation: CAWSKGDAGTDTQYF.

This clonotype was seen at least ten times. This chain uses TRBV6-6 with TRBJ1-5; possibly TRBD1 for D (5 bases). V gave up 7 bases and J gave up 6 bases, with 10 bases separating them. Germline loops: CDR1 MNHNY, CDR2 SVGAGI (reference sequence). This CDR3 is built from 12 residues. DNA for the CDR3: TGTGCCAGCATGCAGGGACTTCAGCCCCAGCATTTT. This gives the protein CASMQGLQPQHF.

This clonotype was seen at least ten times. The chain has TRBV15 and TRBJ1-5; 8 bases line up with TRBD1. The V and J ends lost 0 bases and 4 bases, in that order; junction bases with no gene match: 11. The CDR3 consists of 18 residues. Germline-derived CDR1 and CDR2 are LNHNV and YYDKDF (reference sequence). The CDR3 region has the DNA TGTGCCACCAGCAGAGATGGGCGGGACAGGTTCCCTAATCAGCCCCAGCATTTT. Its protein is CATSRDGRDRFPNQPQHF.

This clonotype was counted many times. The V call is TRBV20-1, the J call TRBJ2-2; 8 bases map to TRBD1. V dropped 3 bases and J dropped 5; count of bases not matched to a gene: 5. CDR3 length: 14 amino acids. CDR1 is DFQATT and CDR2 is SNEGSKA in the germline V gene (reference sequence). CDR3 in amino acids: CSASDRGETGELFF. The CDR3 region has the DNA TGCAGTGCTAGCGACAGGGGTGAAACCGGGGAGCTGTTTTTT.

The chain recombines TRBV15 with TRBJ2-6; TRBD1 aligns across 7 bases. The CDR3 runs to 20 residues. Germline loops: CDR1 LNHNV, CDR2 YYDKDF (reference sequence). With V trimmed by 0 bases and J by 0 bases, 11 bases remained unmatched. CDR3 bases: TGTGCCACCAGCAGAGATCTAGGACAGGCCGACGTCTCTGGGGCCAACGTCCTGACTTTC. Translated, it gives CATSRDLGQADVSGANVLTF. The complete variable domain, with remaining parts taken from reference TRBV15 and TRBJ2-6, reads DAMVIQNPRYQVTQFGKPVTLSCSQTLNHNVMYWYQQKSSQAPKLLFHYYDKDFNNEADTPDNFQSRRPNTSFCFLDIRSPGLGDTAMYLCATSRDLGQADVSGANVLTFGAGSRLTVL.

There are many counts of this clonotype. The rearrangement uses TRBV14 and TRBJ2-7, with 9 bases identical to TRBD1. J lost 6 bases, V lost 1 base, and 4 bases had no gene match. Germline V gene sequence: CDR1 SGHDN, CDR2 FVKESK. The CDR3 covers 14 residues. The CDR3 DNA sequence: TGTGCCAGCAGCCAAGTACAGGGGGCTTCCGAGCAGTACTTC. Amino acid sequence: CASSQVQGASEQYF.

The chain uses TRBV23-1 and TRBJ2-2; D might be TRBD2 (5 bases). TRBV23-1 is known as an ORF, though its function is uncertain. The CDR3 has 12 amino acids. V lost 7 bases and J lost 6, with 9 bases in between. CDR3 nucleotides: TGCGCCAGCACGAGGGTTGCCGGGGAGCTGTTTTTT. Translation: CASTRVAGELFF.

The V and J genes are TRBV29-1 and TRBJ1-1; no reliable D call. The germline V gene encodes CDR1 SQVTM and CDR2 ANQGSEA. The ends were cut back, 4 bases at V and 3 bases at J, with 12 bases in the middle. This CDR3 contains 13 residues. The CDR3 DNA reads TGCAGCGTTGTTATGGGGTCGGACACTGAAGCTTTCTTT. Translated: CSVVMGSDTEAFF.

This chain connects TRBV6-2 or TRBV6-3 to TRBJ2-5, with D perhaps TRBD2 (6 bases). Trimming removed 6 bases from V and 4 bases from J, with 15 bases in between. The CDR3 runs 14 residues. Germline-derived CDR1 and CDR2 are MNHEY and SVGEGT. The CDR3 is CASSRYSGGETQYF. DNA for the CDR3: TGTGCCAGCAGCCGTTACTCCGGGGGAGAGACCCAGTACTTC.

The DNA for the CDR3 is TGCAGTGCTAGTACGCTGAAGGATGAGCAGTTCTTC. Translated, it gives CSASTLKDEQFF. The chain has TRBV20-1 and TRBJ2-1; D unresolved. This CDR3 is 12 amino acids long. CDR1 DFQATT and CDR2 SNEGSKA come from the germline V gene (reference sequence). V dropped 3 bases and J dropped 8 bases, with 11 bases sitting between them.

The V call is TRBV27, the J call TRBJ2-1; no clear D. The CDR3 runs 11 residues. Looked up from germline, CDR1 is MNHEY and CDR2 is SMNVEV (reference sequence). V was shortened by 10 bases and J by 4 bases, with 8 bases between the two germline ends. The CDR3 is CATVDYNEQFF. CDR3 nucleotide sequence: TGTGCCACCGTAGATTACAATGAGCAGTTCTTC.